The sequence of this T cell receptor beta chain was determined in a study of cytomegalovirus exposure and HLA in healthy donors. Study outcomes and limitations: In vitro testing confirmed a few CMV-associated chains as specific for CMV antigens. A list of more than 150 TCR beta chains associated with cytomegalovirus was given.

Turning to this clone: Its antigen is not known.

The germline V gene encodes CDR1 MGHRA and CDR2 YSYEKL. Trimming took off 0 bases at V and 9 bases at J, with 17 bases between the two ends. CDR3 size: 15 residues. Both 60 Vbeta primers and 13 Jbeta primers went into the PCR. The table came from immunoSEQ multiplex PCR; TCRdb's copy has only in-frame clones and leaves some out. The table shows about 190,000 clones, with around 83% occurring only once. Input material: PBMCs. The TCR comes from a woman in her forties in good health and CMV-seronegative. The V gene is TRBV4-1, the J gene TRBJ1-2, with D maybe TRBD1 (6 bases). CDR3 in amino acids: CASSQEGQGRNRYTF. The CDR3, as DNA: TGCGCCAGCAGCCAAGAAGGGCAGGGGAGAAATCGCTACACCTTC.